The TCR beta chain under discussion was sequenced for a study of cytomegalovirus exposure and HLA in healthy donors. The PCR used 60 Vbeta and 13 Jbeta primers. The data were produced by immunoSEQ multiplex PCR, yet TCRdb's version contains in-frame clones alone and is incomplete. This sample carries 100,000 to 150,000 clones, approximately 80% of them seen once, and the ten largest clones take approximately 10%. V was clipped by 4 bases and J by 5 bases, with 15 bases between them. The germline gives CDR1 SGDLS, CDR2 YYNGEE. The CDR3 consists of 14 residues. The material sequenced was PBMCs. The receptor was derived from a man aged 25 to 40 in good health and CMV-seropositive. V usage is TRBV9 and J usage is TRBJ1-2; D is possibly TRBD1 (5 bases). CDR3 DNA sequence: TGTGCCAGCAGCTCATCCCGGGGGATTTATGGCTACACCTTC. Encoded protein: CASSSSRGIYGYTF.